These 2 T cell receptor beta chains were sequenced from one sample in a study of shared clonotypes between healthy human individuals. Clones were sequenced by immunoSEQ multiplex PCR, and TCRdb holds only the in-frame ones, with some missing. Altogether 2 million to 2.5 million clones are present, roughly 90% being singletons, with the ten largest covering 0.37%. Input material: naive CD4+ T cells from PBMCs. Subset in this sample: CD45RA+ positively selected. The source of these receptors is a man younger than 30 in good health. Some clones in this sample may be carry-over from other donors' samples.

This clone appeared a single time. V usage is TRBV7-9 and J usage is TRBJ1-4; the D gene is possibly TRBD1 (5 bases). Germline V gene lookup returns CDR1 SEHNR and CDR2 FQNEAQ (reference sequence). This CDR3 contains 14 residues. V shed 3 bases and J shed 4 bases, with 9 bases lying between them. CDR3 nucleotides: TGTGCCAGCAGCTTCGGGGCGCTTAATGAAAAACTGTTTTTT. As protein: CASSFGALNEKLFF.

V is TRBV29-1 and J is TRBJ2-3, with 14 nucleotides matching TRBD2. From germline, CDR1 is SQVTM and CDR2 ANQGSEA. V dropped 6 bases and J dropped 2; count of bases not matched to a gene: 4. The CDR3 loop spans 15 amino acids. The DNA of the CDR3 is TGCAGCGTGGGACTAGCGGGAGTTCCCACAGATACGCAGTATTTT. Translated: CSVGLAGVPTDTQYF.